This T cell receptor (beta chain) was identified during a study of cytomegalovirus exposure and HLA in healthy donors. Points from the study as a whole: Among the CMV-associated chains, a few were confirmed in vitro as specific for CMV antigens. The only immune exposure information that was available was CMV serostatus. Relative to equally common others, HLA-associated TCR beta chains showed greater clonal expansion in a later analysis.

The CDR3 runs 15 residues. After removal of 5 bases from V and 11 bases from J, the junction contained 11 bases not matched to a gene. Germline V gives CDR1 SGHVS, CDR2 FQNEAQ. This clone came up once. The antigen remains undetermined. PCR was performed using 60 Vbeta and 13 Jbeta primers. Sequencing used immunoSEQ multiplex PCR; TCRdb keeps in-frame clones, though not all of them. The sample consists of 150,000 to 200,000 clones, 80% to 85% of them appearing once. The chain links TRBV7-8 to TRBJ1-4; 10 nucleotides agree with TRBD1. The sequencing sample was made of PBMCs. This clonotype originated in a young man in good health and CMV-seronegative. The CDR3 region is CASSRQRTGGWKLFF. CDR3 DNA: TGTGCCAGCAGCCGCCAGAGGACAGGGGGATGGAAACTGTTTTTT.